Each of the 5 T cell receptor beta chains below was sequenced from the same sample in a study of human T cells and chemical hapten exposure. Each CDR3 protein gets one entry after TCRdb re-called the RACE reads with MiXCR. The top ten clones hold more than 2% of a sample with approximately 96,000 distinct CDR3 sequences, 9.3% of them seen once. Described time point: patch test 2, 6 weeks after DPC sensitization. Sample treatment: therapeutic diphenylcyclopropenone sensitization with weekly scalp DPC. Sequencing was performed on whole blood, taken in connection with sensitization to the hapten diphenylcyclopropenone (DPC). These receptors were obtained from a woman in her thirties or forties with alopecia areata. Some clones in this sample may be carry-over from other donors' samples.

The table lists this clonotype with a few counts. The rearrangement uses TRBV20-1 and TRBJ2-5; 11 bases match TRBD2. After removal of 3 bases from V and 5 bases from J, the junction contained 8 bases not matched to a gene. Germline CDR1 reads DFQATT; CDR2 reads SNEGSKA (reference sequence). The CDR3 loop spans 15 amino acids. CDR3 amino acids: CSARRQLAGAETQYF. CDR3 in DNA: TGCAGTGCTAGGAGACAACTAGCGGGGGCGGAGACCCAGTACTTC.

This chain joins TRBV7-2 and TRBJ2-5, with 7 bases that match TRBD1. With V trimmed by 1 base and J by 0 bases, 2 bases remained unmatched. CDR1 SGHTA and CDR2 FQGNSA come from the germline V gene. The CDR3 covers 15 residues. The CDR3 is CASSLGDRHQETQYF. In nucleotides, the CDR3 is TGTGCCAGCAGCTTAGGGGACAGACACCAAGAGACCCAGTACTTC.

V gene TRBV21-1 combines with J gene TRBJ2-3; whether TRBD2, the table's D call, matches the DNA was not checked. TRBV21-1 corresponds to a pseudogene. The CDR3 is 18 residues long. This CDR3 is CASSKAPTRAGDSDTQYF. The CDR3 DNA sequence: TGTGCCAGCAGCAAAGCACCCACCCGAGCGGGAGACTCAGATACGCAGTATTTT.

There are a few counts of this clonotype. The rearrangement joins TRBV7-2 to TRBJ2-2, with D perhaps matching TRBD2 (6 bases). Trimming took 2 bases from V and 7 from J, leaving 11 bases between them. Germline CDR1 and CDR2: SGHTA and FQGNSA. CDR3 size: 14 residues. The CDR3 sequence is CASSLQRVDGELFF. The CDR3 DNA is TGTGCCAGCAGCTTACAGCGGGTTGACGGGGAGCTGTTTTTT.

This clonotype was observed a few times. The V gene is TRBV7-2, the J gene TRBJ1-3, with D unresolved. CDR1 is SGHTA and CDR2 is FQGNSA in the germline V gene. Trimming took off 4 bases at V and 0 bases at J, with 13 bases between the two ends. The CDR3 is 16 residues long. CDR3: CASSSPPVPSGNTIYF. The CDR3, as DNA: TGTGCCAGCAGCTCCCCCCCGGTACCCTCTGGAAACACCATATATTTT.